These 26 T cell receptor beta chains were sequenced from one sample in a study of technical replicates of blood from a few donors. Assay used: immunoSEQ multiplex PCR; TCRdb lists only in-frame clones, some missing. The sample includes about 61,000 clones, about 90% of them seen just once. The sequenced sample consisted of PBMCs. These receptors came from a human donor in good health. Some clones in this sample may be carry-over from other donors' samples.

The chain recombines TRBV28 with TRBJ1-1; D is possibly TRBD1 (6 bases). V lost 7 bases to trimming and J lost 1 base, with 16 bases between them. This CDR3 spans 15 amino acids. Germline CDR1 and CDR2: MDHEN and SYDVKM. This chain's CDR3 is CASNLPLGQNTEAFF. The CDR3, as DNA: TGTGCCAGCAACCTACCTCTGGGACAGAACACTGAAGCTTTCTTT.

CDR3 nucleotide sequence: TGTGCTAGTGGTTTGGTACTCTCTGCGGGGCCCTCCTACAATGAGCAGTTCTTC. Translated: CASGLVLSAGPSYNEQFF. The chain joins TRBV12-5 to TRBJ2-1, with D possibly matching TRBD2 (6 bases). Deletions cut 0 bases from V and 0 bases from J, with 15 bases between. The length of the CDR3 is 18 residues. The germline gives CDR1 LGHNT, CDR2 FRNRAP.

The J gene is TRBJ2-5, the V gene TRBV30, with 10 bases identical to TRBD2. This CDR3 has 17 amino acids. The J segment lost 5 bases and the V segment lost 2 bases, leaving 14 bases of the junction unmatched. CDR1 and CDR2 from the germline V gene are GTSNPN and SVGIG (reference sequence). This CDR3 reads CAWSSLLAGVIHETQYF. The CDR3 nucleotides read TGTGCCTGGAGTTCGCTTCTAGCGGGAGTAATCCACGAGACCCAGTACTTC.

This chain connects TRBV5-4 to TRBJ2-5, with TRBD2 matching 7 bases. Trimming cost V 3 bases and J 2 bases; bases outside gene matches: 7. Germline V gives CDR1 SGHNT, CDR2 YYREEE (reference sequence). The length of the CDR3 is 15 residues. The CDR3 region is CASSSPPGGQETQYF. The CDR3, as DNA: TGTGCCAGCAGCTCCCCCCCGGGGGGTCAAGAGACCCAGTACTTC.

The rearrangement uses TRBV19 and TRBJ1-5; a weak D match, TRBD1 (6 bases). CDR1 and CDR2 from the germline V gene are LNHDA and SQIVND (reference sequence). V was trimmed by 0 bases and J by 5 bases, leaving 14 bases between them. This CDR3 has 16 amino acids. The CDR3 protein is CASSIDQQGGYQPQHF. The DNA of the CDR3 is TGTGCCAGTAGTATAGACCAACAGGGAGGGTATCAGCCCCAGCATTTT.

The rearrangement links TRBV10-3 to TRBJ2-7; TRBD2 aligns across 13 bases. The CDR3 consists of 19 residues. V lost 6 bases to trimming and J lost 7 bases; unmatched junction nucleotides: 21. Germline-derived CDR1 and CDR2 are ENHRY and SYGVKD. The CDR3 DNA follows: TGTGCCATCAGGGACGCCGGGACTAGCGGGGCTACGGCATTCATAGAGCAGTACTTC. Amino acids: CAIRDAGTSGATAFIEQYF.

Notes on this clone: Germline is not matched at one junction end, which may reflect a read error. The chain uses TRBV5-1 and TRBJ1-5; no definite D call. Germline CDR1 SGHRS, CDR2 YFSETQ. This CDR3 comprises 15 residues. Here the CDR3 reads CASSLDGSPNQPQHF. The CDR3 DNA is TGCGCCAGCAGTTTGGACGGTTCCCCCAACCAGCCCCAGCATTTT.

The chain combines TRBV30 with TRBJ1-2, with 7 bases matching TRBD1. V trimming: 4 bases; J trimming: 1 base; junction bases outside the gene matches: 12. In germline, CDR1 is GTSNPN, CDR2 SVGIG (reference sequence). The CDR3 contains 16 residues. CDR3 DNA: TGTGCCTGGATAGGAACCGGGACAGCTAATAACTATGGCTACACCTTC. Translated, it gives CAWIGTGTANNYGYTF.

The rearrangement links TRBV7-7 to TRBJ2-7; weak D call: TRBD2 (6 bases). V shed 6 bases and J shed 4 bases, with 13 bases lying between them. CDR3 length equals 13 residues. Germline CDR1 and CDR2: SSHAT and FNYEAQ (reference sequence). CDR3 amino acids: CASSEGGGYEQYF. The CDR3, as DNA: TGTGCCAGCAGTGAGGGTGGAGGGTACGAGCAGTACTTC.

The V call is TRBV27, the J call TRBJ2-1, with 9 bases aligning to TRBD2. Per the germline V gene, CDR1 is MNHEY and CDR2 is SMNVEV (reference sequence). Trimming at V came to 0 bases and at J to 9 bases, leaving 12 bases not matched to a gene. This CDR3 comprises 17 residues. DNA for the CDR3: TGTGCCAGCAGTTTATCCTACCCCCCGCGGGAGGGAAGTGAGCAGTTCTTC. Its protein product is CASSLSYPPREGSEQFF.

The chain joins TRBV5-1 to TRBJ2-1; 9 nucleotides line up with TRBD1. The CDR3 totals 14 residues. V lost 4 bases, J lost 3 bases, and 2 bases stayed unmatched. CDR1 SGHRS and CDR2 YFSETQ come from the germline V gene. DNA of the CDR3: TGCGCCAGCAGCCGGGGACAGGGCTACAATGAGCAGTTCTTC. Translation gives CASSRGQGYNEQFF.

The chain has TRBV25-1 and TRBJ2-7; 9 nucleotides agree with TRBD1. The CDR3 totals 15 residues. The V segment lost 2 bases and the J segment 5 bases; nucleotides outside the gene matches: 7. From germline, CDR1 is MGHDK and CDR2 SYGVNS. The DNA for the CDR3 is TGTGCCAGCAGTGAACCAACAGGGGGCATGGACGAGCAGTACTTC. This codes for CASSEPTGGMDEQYF.

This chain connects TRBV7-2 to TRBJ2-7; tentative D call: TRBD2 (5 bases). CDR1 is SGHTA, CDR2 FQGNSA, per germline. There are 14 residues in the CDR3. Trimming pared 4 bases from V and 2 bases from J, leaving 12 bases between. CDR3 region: CASSSGGETYEQYF. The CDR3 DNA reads TGTGCCAGCAGCTCAGGTGGGGAGACCTACGAGCAGTACTTC.

CDR3 in DNA: TGTGCCAGCAGGCGACAGGGTTCCGAGCAGTACTTC. Translation: CASRRQGSEQYF. The chain joins TRBV2 to TRBJ2-7; 7 bases are shared with TRBD1. CDR3 length equals 12 residues. Losses at the gene ends were 6 bases for V and 6 bases for J; bases not matched to a gene: 5. Germline V gives CDR1 SNHLY, CDR2 FYNNEI.

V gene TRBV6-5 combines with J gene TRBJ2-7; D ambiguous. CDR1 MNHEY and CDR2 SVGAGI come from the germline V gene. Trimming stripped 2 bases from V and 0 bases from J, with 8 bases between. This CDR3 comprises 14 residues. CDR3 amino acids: CASSYDTASYEQYF. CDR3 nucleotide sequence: TGTGCCAGCAGTTACGACACGGCCTCCTACGAGCAGTACTTC.

This chain's CDR3 is CASSIAGGRTDTQYF. The DNA of the CDR3 is TGTGCCAGTAGTATAGCGGGGGGGCGCACAGATACGCAGTATTTT. The chain combines TRBV19 with TRBJ2-3, with 8 bases that match TRBD2. The ends lost 1 base at V and 1 base at J; junction bases unmatched: 1. The CDR3 length is 15 residues. Looked up from germline, CDR1 is LNHDA and CDR2 is SQIVND (reference sequence).

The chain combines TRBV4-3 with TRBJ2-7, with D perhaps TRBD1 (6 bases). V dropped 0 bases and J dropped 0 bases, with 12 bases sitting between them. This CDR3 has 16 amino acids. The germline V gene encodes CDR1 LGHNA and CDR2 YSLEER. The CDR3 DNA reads TGCGCCAGCAGCCAAGATCGACAGGCGAGCTCCTACGAGCAGTACTTC. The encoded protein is CASSQDRQASSYEQYF.

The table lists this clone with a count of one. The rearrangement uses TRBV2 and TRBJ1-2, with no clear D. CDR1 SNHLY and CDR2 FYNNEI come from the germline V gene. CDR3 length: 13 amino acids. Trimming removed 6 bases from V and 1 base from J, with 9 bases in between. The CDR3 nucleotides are TGTGCCAGCAGAGAGGCATTTAACTATGGCTACACCTTC. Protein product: CASREAFNYGYTF.

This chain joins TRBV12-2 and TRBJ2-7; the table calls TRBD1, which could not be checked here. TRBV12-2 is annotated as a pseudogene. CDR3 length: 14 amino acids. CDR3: CASRFGPVPYEQYF. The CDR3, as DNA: TGTGCAAGTCGCTTTGGTCCAGTCCCCTACGAGCAGTACTTC.

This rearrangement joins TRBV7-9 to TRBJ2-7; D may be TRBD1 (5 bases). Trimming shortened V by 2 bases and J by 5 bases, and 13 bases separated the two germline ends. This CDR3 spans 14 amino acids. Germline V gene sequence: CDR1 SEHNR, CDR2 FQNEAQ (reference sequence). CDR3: CASSLPELRDEQYF. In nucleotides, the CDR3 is TGTGCCAGCAGCTTACCGGAGCTCAGGGACGAGCAGTACTTC.

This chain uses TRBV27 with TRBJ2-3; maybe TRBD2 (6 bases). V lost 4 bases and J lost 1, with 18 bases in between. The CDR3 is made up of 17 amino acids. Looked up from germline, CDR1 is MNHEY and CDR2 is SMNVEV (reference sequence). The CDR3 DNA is TGTGCCAGCAGTTACGCCGGGACTCCCAAGGGCACAGATACGCAGTATTTT. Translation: CASSYAGTPKGTDTQYF.

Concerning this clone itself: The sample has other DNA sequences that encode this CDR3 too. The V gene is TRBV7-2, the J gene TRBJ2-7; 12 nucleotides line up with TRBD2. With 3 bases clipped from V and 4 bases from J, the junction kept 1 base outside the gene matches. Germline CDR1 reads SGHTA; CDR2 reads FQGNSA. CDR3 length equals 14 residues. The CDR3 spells CASSFTSGGYEQYF. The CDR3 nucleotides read TGTGCCAGCAGCTTCACTAGCGGGGGGTACGAGCAGTACTTC.

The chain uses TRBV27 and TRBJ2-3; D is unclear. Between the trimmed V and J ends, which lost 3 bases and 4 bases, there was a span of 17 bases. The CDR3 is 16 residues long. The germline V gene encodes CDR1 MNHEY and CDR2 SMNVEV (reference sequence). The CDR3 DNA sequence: TGTGCCAGCAGTTTTTACCAAGTTAGAGGTTCAGATACGCAGTATTTT. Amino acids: CASSFYQVRGSDTQYF.

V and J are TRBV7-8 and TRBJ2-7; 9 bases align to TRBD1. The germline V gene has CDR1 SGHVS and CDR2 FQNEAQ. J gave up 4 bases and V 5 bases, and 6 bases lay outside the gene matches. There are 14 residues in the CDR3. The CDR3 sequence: CASSATGQGYEQYF. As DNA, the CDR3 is TGTGCCAGCAGCGCCACGGGACAGGGATACGAGCAGTACTTC.

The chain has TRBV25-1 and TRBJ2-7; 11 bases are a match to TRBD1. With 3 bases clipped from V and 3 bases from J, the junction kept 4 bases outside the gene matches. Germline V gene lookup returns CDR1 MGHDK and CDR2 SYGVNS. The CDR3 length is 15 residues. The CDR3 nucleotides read TGTGCCAGCAGTGACCGGACAGGGGGCTACTACGAGCAGTACTTC. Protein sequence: CASSDRTGGYYEQYF.

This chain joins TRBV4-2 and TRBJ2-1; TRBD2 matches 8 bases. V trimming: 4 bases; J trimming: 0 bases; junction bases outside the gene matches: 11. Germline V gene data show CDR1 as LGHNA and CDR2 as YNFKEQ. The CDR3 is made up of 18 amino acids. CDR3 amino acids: CASSRYRAGGSSYNEQFF. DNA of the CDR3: TGTGCCAGCAGCCGCTACAGGGCGGGAGGTAGCTCCTACAATGAGCAGTTCTTC.